The rows below give T cell receptor beta chains drawn from one sample of a study of T-cell memory formation after mild COVID-19. TCRdb itself ran the 5' RACE reads through MiXCR, one entry per CDR3 protein. The sample consists of roughly 110,000 distinct CDR3 sequences, over 15% of them appearing once. The sequenced material came from PBMCs or a T cell subset sorted from them (not recorded which). These receptors came from an adult woman who had mild COVID-19 (a few samples of this study predate the infection). Cell type and time point are not known. Each CDR3 is given with its conserved first and last residue. A D gene is named only where the DNA matches it firmly. A clone size is listed for some rows: how often the clone was seen (once, few, many), or a class if it is expanded.

J: TRBJ1-2; size: few; D: .; V: TRBV12-3/TRBV12-4; DNA: TGTGCCAGCAGTCCTCCAGGGGTCTATGGCTACACCTTC; CDR3: CASSPPGVYGYTF
J: TRBJ2-5; size: .; D: TRBD2; V: TRBV7-9; DNA: TGTGCCAGCAGCTTACTAGCGGGAGGGGGAGAGACCCAGTACTTC; CDR3: CASSLLAGGGETQYF
J: TRBJ2-7; size: few; D: TRBD2; V: TRBV6-6; DNA: TGTGCCAGCAGCCCCACTAGCGGGACCTCCTACGAGCAGTACTTC; CDR3: CASSPTSGTSYEQYF
J: TRBJ1-3; size: few; D: .; V: TRBV7-3; DNA: TGTGCCAGCAGCGAAGACAGCTATGGGAAGACCATATATTTT; CDR3: CASSEDSYGKTIYF
J: TRBJ1-1; size: .; D: TRBD1; V: TRBV6-1; DNA: TGTGCCAGCAGTGAGGGGACAGGAACTGAAGCTTTCTTT; CDR3: CASSEGTGTEAFF
J: TRBJ1-2; size: .; D: TRBD1; V: TRBV9; DNA: TGTGCCAGCAGCAACCGGGACAGGGAGGAACTTAACTATGGCTACACCTTC; CDR3: CASSNRDREELNYGYTF
J: TRBJ2-5; size: .; D: .; V: TRBV30; DNA: TGTGCCTGGAGTGTGGGACTTGGAGGAGAGACCCAGTACTTC; CDR3: CAWSVGLGGETQYF
J: TRBJ1-2; size: .; D: TRBD1; V: TRBV20-1; DNA: TGCAGTGCTAGAGAAACCGGGACAGGGGGCAATGGCTACACCTTC; CDR3: CSARETGTGGNGYTF
J: TRBJ2-7; size: .; D: .; V: TRBV6-2/TRBV6-3; DNA: TGTGCCAGCAGTTACCGCGAAGGCTCCTACGAGCAGTACTTC; CDR3: CASSYREGSYEQYF
J: TRBJ2-7; size: few; D: .; V: TRBV6-5; DNA: TGTGCCAGCAGTCCAGTCGCCCACCCTCCGGAGCGTCTCGCCGCGCAGTACTTC; CDR3: CASSPVAHPPERLAAQYF
J: TRBJ2-7; size: .; D: TRBD2; V: TRBV4-1; DNA: TGCGCCAGCAGCCAAGCCGCTAGCGGGGCTACCTACGAGCAGTACTTC; CDR3: CASSQAASGATYEQYF
J: TRBJ1-2; size: few; D: .; V: TRBV2; DNA: TGTGCCAGTGAATTCGGGACCCGTGGCTACACCTTC; CDR3: CASEFGTRGYTF
J: TRBJ2-2; size: few; D: .; V: TRBV29-1; DNA: TGCAGCGCCGTGAAGAAGAACACCGGGGAGCTGTTTTTT; CDR3: CSAVKKNTGELFF
J: TRBJ2-3; size: .; D: TRBD2; V: TRBV3-1; DNA: TGTGCCAGCAGCCAAGATTTCGGCGGGGGGGCTGGAGATACGCAGTATTTT; CDR3: CASSQDFGGGAGDTQYF
J: TRBJ2-3; size: .; D: .; V: TRBV6-5; DNA: TGTGCCAGCAGTTACATCGGACCCAGGGGCACAGATACGCAGTATTTT; CDR3: CASSYIGPRGTDTQYF
J: TRBJ2-7; size: few; D: TRBD2; V: TRBV15; DNA: TGTGCCACCAGCGGGAGGGTCCTGGACGAGCAGTACTTC; CDR3: CATSGRVLDEQYF
J: TRBJ2-5; size: .; D: .; V: TRBV11-3; DNA: TGTGCCAGCAGCTTAGCGGACCTCGGGTACCAAGAGACCCAGTACTTC; CDR3: CASSLADLGYQETQYF